The sequence of this T cell receptor beta chain was determined in a study of identical twins. The donors were all healthy and Caucasian. A universal primer site arose from template switching, and cDNA bore unique molecular identifiers. TCRdb re-called the 5' RACE reads with MiXCR, one entry per CDR3 protein. The sample lists some 900,000 distinct CDR3 sequences; approximately 13% were seen once. J gave up 3 bases and V 1 base, and 4 bases lay outside the gene matches. The CDR3 length is 14 residues. Germline loops: CDR1 SQVTM, CDR2 ANQGSEA. This clonotype showed up many times. This sample was also put to use in a study of yellow fever vaccine responses in identical twins. That investigation notes: Vaccine T cell responses of twins reportedly seemed partly convergent and partly personalized.

The chain joins TRBV29-1 to TRBJ2-7; 9 nucleotides match TRBD2. The TCR sequence derives from a woman under 30 in good health. Sequencing was done on a sample of PBMCs. The chain's CDR3 is CSVEGGAGGYEQYF. As DNA, the CDR3 is TGCAGCGTTGAAGGGGGAGCGGGGGGCTACGAGCAGTACTTC.